What follows are 29 T cell receptor beta chains derived from one specimen sequenced in a study of somatic mutations in cytotoxic T cells in rheumatoid arthritis (dated by TCRdb to between 2016 and 2019). Libraries were constructed by the immunoSEQ multiplex PCR assay. The clones in this table, taken by TCRdb from immuneACCESS, are in-frame only. Not every clone is retained; where verified, under half of the shortfall comes from an unresolved V gene, and the cause of the rest is unknown. The table for this sample lists more than 20,000 clones; 65% to 85% of them were counted only once. The ten largest clones add up to 3.8% of the sample. Sequences were obtained from CD8+ T cells sorted from blood. Source of these receptors: an adult with rheumatoid arthritis.

The chain has TRBV11-2 and TRBJ2-7; tentative D call: TRBD2 (6 bases). From germline, CDR1 is SGHAT and CDR2 FQNNGV. CDR3 length: 17 residues. V lost 2 bases, J lost 3 bases, and 20 bases lay in between. This CDR3 is CASSLSLGGEHYYEQYF. For the CDR3, the DNA is TGTGCCAGCAGCTTATCTCTCGGCGGGGAACACTACTACGAGCAGTACTTC.

The chain has TRBV28 and TRBJ1-2; TRBD1 matches 8 bases. The CDR3 covers 14 residues. Germline V gene data show CDR1 as MDHEN and CDR2 as SYDVKM. V dropped 6 bases and J dropped 6; count of bases not matched to a gene: 9. The CDR3 nucleotides are TGTGCCAGCAGATACACAGGGGGGCCCCATGGCTACACCTTC. Amino acids: CASRYTGGPHGYTF.

The chain carries TRBV6-6 and TRBJ1-5; unclear D gene. The CDR3 spans 13 residues. Germline values: CDR1 MNHNY, CDR2 SVGAGI (reference sequence). V dropped 2 bases and J dropped 2 bases, with 4 bases sitting between them. CDR3: CASSYQGNQPQHF. CDR3 nucleotides: TGTGCCAGCAGTTACCAGGGCAATCAGCCCCAGCATTTT.

This clone was picked up a small number of times. The chain carries TRBV10-1 and TRBJ2-2; D is perhaps TRBD1 (6 bases). The V gene lost 8 bases and the J gene lost 5 bases, with 12 bases spanning the gap. The CDR3 has 13 amino acids. Germline V gene lookup returns CDR1 WNHNN and CDR2 SYGVQD (reference sequence). CDR3 loop: CASRQGQTGELFF. For the CDR3, the DNA is TGCGCCAGCCGTCAGGGGCAGACCGGGGAGCTGTTTTTT.

Written as DNA, the CDR3 is TGTGCCAGCAGATCGGGAAGCGGGGGGTTCTACGAGCAGTACTTC. Protein sequence: CASRSGSGGFYEQYF. The rearrangement joins TRBV21-1 to TRBJ2-7; the DNA was not compared with TRBD2, the D call given in the table. TRBV21-1 is labeled a pseudogene. The CDR3 totals 15 residues.

This chain joins TRBV7-8 and TRBJ2-7; 10 nucleotides line up with TRBD1. The CDR3 totals 16 residues. The germline gives CDR1 SGHVS, CDR2 FQNEAQ. Losses at the gene ends were 5 bases for V and 6 bases for J; bases not matched to a gene: 13. In DNA, the CDR3 is TGTGCCAGCAGCACACTACCGGGACAGGGGTTTTTCGAGCAGTACTTC. Encoded protein: CASSTLPGQGFFEQYF.

This clone has only a few counts. The chain joins TRBV7-3 to TRBJ2-5; 8 nucleotides agree with TRBD2. CDR1 is SGHTA and CDR2 is FQGTGA in the germline V gene. The CDR3 covers 15 residues. V dropped 2 bases and J dropped 5; count of bases not matched to a gene: 7. This chain's CDR3 is CASSLGAGVHETQYF. The CDR3 coding sequence is TGTGCCAGCAGCTTAGGAGCGGGGGTACATGAGACCCAGTACTTC.

The rearrangement joins TRBV13 to TRBJ2-5, with 12 bases fitting TRBD1. The V gene end was trimmed by 5 bases and the J gene end by 4 bases; junction bases not matched to a gene: 5. The CDR3 extends over 15 amino acids. Germline V CDR1 and CDR2: PRHDT, FYEKMQ (reference sequence). CDR3 region: CASSGDRGRPETQYF. The CDR3, as DNA: TGTGCCAGCAGCGGGGACAGGGGGCGTCCAGAGACCCAGTACTTC.

The chain joins TRBV6-5 to TRBJ2-7, with D maybe TRBD2 (6 bases). The CDR3 runs 14 residues. V was shortened by 3 bases and J by 3 bases, with 12 bases between the two germline ends. Germline assignment: CDR1 MNHEY and CDR2 SVGAGI. The CDR3 is CASSYRLANYEQYF. The CDR3 DNA reads TGTGCCAGCAGTTATCGGCTAGCGAACTACGAGCAGTACTTC.

The chain has TRBV11-2 and TRBJ2-1; 9 nucleotides agree with TRBD2. The germline gives CDR1 SGHAT, CDR2 FQNNGV. The CDR3 contains 18 residues. The V segment lost 5 bases and the J segment 4 bases; nucleotides outside the gene matches: 15. The CDR3 DNA is TGTGCCAGCAGCCCGACCCCGGGACTAGCAAAGGGATACAATGAGCAGTTCTTC. Protein sequence: CASSPTPGLAKGYNEQFF.

The chain couples TRBV4-3 to TRBJ1-1; D gene unclear. The length of the CDR3 is 16 residues. The V end was cut by 3 bases, the J end by 1 base, with 15 bases between. Germline CDR1 LGHNA, CDR2 YSLEER. The CDR3 DNA sequence: TGCGCCAGCAGCCACGAAACTGGCAAAGGGAACACTGAAGCTTTCTTT. It yields the protein CASSHETGKGNTEAFF.

The V gene is TRBV11-2, the J gene TRBJ2-7; D tentatively reads TRBD1 or TRBD2 (7 bases each). V was pared by 5 bases and J by 7 bases, with 21 bases between. The CDR3 runs to 15 residues. Per germline, CDR1 SGHAT and CDR2 FQNNGV. For the CDR3, the DNA is TGTGCCAGCAGCCCCCGACAGGGAGGGACCCGGGAGCAGTACTTC. Its translation is CASSPRQGGTREQYF.

V and J are TRBV10-3 and TRBJ1-2; possible D gene TRBD1, 6 bases. V lost 6 bases and J 4 bases, leaving 12 bases between the germline ends. The CDR3 is 13 amino acids. The germline V gene has CDR1 ENHRY and CDR2 SYGVKD. The CDR3, as DNA: TGTGCCATCAGGAGGGACACGGGCTATGGCTACACCTTC. As protein: CAIRRDTGYGYTF.

In regard to this clone: The junction departs from the called germline gene at one end, perhaps through a read error. Other nucleotide sequences in the sample specify the same CDR3. The chain links TRBV2 to TRBJ1-1; D uncertain. The CDR3 has 12 residues. Germline assignment: CDR1 SNHLY and CDR2 FYNNEI. CDR3 nucleotides: TGTGCCAGCCTAGGGATGAACACTGAAGCCTTCTTT. Amino acids: CASLGMNTEAFF.

The rearrangement uses TRBV6-1 and TRBJ2-5; tentative D call: TRBD1 (6 bases). The V end lost 0 bases, the J end lost 5 bases, and 19 bases lay between the germline ends. The CDR3 runs to 17 residues. The V gene's germline CDR1 is MNHNS and CDR2 SASEGT. The CDR3 nucleotides are TGTGCCAGCAGTGAAGCCCTCGGGCAGGGAACAGGGGAGACCCAGTACTTC. It yields the protein CASSEALGQGTGETQYF.

This clone occurred once. The chain joins TRBV10-1 to TRBJ2-5; 13 bases fit TRBD2. Germline V gene lookup returns CDR1 WNHNN and CDR2 SYGVQD (reference sequence). The trim removed 2 bases at V and 3 bases at J, leaving 3 bases unmatched. This CDR3 is built from 16 residues. This CDR3 reads CASSETTSGGEETQYF. The CDR3 coding sequence is TGCGCCAGCAGTGAGACCACTAGCGGGGGGGAAGAGACCCAGTACTTC.

The chain links TRBV5-4 to TRBJ1-2; 7 bases align to TRBD1. The CDR3 extends over 20 amino acids. J gave up 2 bases and V 4 bases, and 23 bases lay outside the gene matches. The V gene's germline CDR1 is SGHNT and CDR2 YYREEE (reference sequence). As DNA, the CDR3 is TGTGCCAGCAGCCCTCTGGACAGGCGCAGGGGCACCGAAATAAACTATGGCTACACCTTC. Protein: CASSPLDRRRGTEINYGYTF.

The CDR3 region has the DNA TGTGCCAGCAGCCCAACGACAGGGTCCGGGGCTGAAGCTTTCTTT. Translation gives CASSPTTGSGAEAFF. This chain links TRBV6-5 with TRBJ1-1, with 7 bases aligning to TRBD1. Germline values: CDR1 MNHEY, CDR2 SVGAGI. V trimming: 6 bases; J trimming: 6 bases; junction bases outside the gene matches: 13. CDR3 length: 15 amino acids.

This clone was seen only a few times. This chain links TRBV4-1 with TRBJ1-6; 9 bases agree with TRBD1. V lost 2 bases to trimming and J lost 7 bases; unmatched junction nucleotides: 12. Germline loops: CDR1 MGHRA, CDR2 YSYEKL. CDR3 length: 18 residues. The CDR3 loop reads CASSQYETGTGSNSPLHF. DNA for the CDR3: TGCGCCAGCAGCCAATATGAAACCGGGACAGGGTCGAATTCACCCCTCCACTTT.

The rearrangement links TRBV4-3 to TRBJ1-1; D gene ambiguous. CDR3 length: 15 residues. Germline V gives CDR1 LGHNA, CDR2 YSLEER. V gave up 1 base and J gave up 3 bases, with 12 bases separating them. The CDR3 coding sequence is TGCGCCAGCAGCCAAGTCGGTCGGGAATACACTGAAGCTTTCTTT. It is translated as CASSQVGREYTEAFF.

This clone was found a few times. The chain recombines TRBV10-3 with TRBJ2-1; tentatively, D is TRBD1 (6 bases). Trimming shortened V by 3 bases and J by 9 bases, and 12 bases separated the two germline ends. Germline CDR1 reads ENHRY; CDR2 reads SYGVKD. The CDR3 is 13 residues long. Written as DNA, the CDR3 is TGTGCCATCAGTGAAATACAGGGCACTGAGCAGTTCTTC. Translated, it gives CAISEIQGTEQFF.

V is TRBV6-1 and J is TRBJ1-2; TRBD1 agrees at 7 bases. Per the germline V gene, CDR1 is MNHNS and CDR2 is SASEGT. Losses at the gene ends were 0 bases for V and 8 bases for J; bases not matched to a gene: 6. The CDR3 is made up of 14 amino acids. CDR3 nucleotides: TGTGCCAGCAGTGAAGCGGGACAGTGGTGGGGCTACACCTTC. This translates into CASSEAGQWWGYTF.

This clone has just a few counts. The chain couples TRBV6-6 to TRBJ1-1, with D unresolved. Trimming took off 4 bases at V and 1 base at J, with 10 bases between the two ends. This CDR3 comprises 14 residues. In germline, CDR1 is MNHNY, CDR2 SVGAGI (reference sequence). CDR3 protein: CASSSSGANTEAFF. The CDR3 nucleotides read TGTGCCAGCAGTTCTTCAGGAGCGAACACTGAAGCTTTCTTT.

V and J are TRBV7-2 and TRBJ1-2; possible D gene TRBD1, 6 bases. With 1 base removed from V and 7 bases from J, the gap between germline ends came to 16 bases. CDR1 and CDR2 (germline): SGHTA, FQGNSA. This CDR3 is 15 amino acids long. This chain's CDR3 is CASSLEGNREFGYTF. The CDR3 bases are TGTGCCAGCAGCTTAGAGGGGAACAGGGAGTTTGGCTACACCTTC.

The J gene is TRBJ1-5, the V gene TRBV6-1, with 7 bases matching TRBD1. The junction had 5 bases not matched to a gene; V was cut back by 4 bases and J by 5 bases. Germline V lookup: CDR1 MNHNS, CDR2 SASEGT. This CDR3 region has 14 residues. As DNA, the CDR3 is TGTGCCAGCAGTGGGGCAGGGGGGGATCAGCCCCAGCATTTT. Amino acid sequence: CASSGAGGDQPQHF.

The sample holds one count of this clone. The chain employs TRBV19 and TRBJ1-2; no firm D call. V was shortened by 9 bases and J by 2 bases, with 16 bases between the two germline ends. This CDR3 has 14 residues. Germline CDR1 is LNHDA and CDR2 is SQIVND (reference sequence). The DNA of the CDR3 is TGTGCCAGCCGGAAGGTCAGGCAGAACTATGGCTACACCTTC. This gives the protein CASRKVRQNYGYTF.

CDR3 amino acids: CASSDPTLDTQYF. The DNA of the CDR3 is TGTGCCAGCAGTGACCCGACTTTGGATACGCAGTATTTT. The chain couples TRBV6-4 to TRBJ2-3; D gene uncertain. Per germline, CDR1 MRHNA and CDR2 SNTAGT. Trimming shortened V by 2 bases and J by 6 bases, and 9 bases separated the two germline ends. This CDR3 contains 13 residues.

V and J are TRBV18 and TRBJ2-7; 8 nucleotides agree with TRBD1. After removal of 2 bases from V and 6 bases from J, the junction contained 3 bases not matched to a gene. Germline CDR1 KGHSH, CDR2 LQKENI. The CDR3 loop spans 13 amino acids. The CDR3 bases are TGTGCCAGCTCACCAGGTACAGGGGGCGAGCAGTACTTC. Protein sequence: CASSPGTGGEQYF.

This clone was observed once. The rearrangement uses TRBV27 and TRBJ2-3; 7 bases agree with TRBD1. J lost 1 base, V lost 3 bases, and 4 bases had no gene match. Looked up from germline, CDR1 is MNHEY and CDR2 is SMNVEV (reference sequence). The CDR3 totals 15 residues. The CDR3 sequence: CASSLQGDRTDTQYF. CDR3 DNA sequence: TGTGCCAGCAGTTTGCAGGGGGACCGCACAGATACGCAGTATTTT.